The sequence of this T cell receptor beta chain was determined in a study of blood T cells in healthy people across ages. Study-level points and caveats: The fall in TCR beta diversity per million T cells was roughly linear with age.

Per the germline V gene, CDR1 is DFQATT and CDR2 is SNEGSKA (reference sequence). Losses at the gene ends were 1 base for V and 7 bases for J; bases not matched to a gene: 15. This CDR3 comprises 17 residues. The authors ran a second PCR of about 7 to 12 cycles using a sample-barcoded 5' primer and a J-beta primer mix. Each of the cDNA molecules was tagged by a template-switch adaptor with 12 random nucleotides. A single record per CDR3 protein comes from TCRdb applying MiXCR to the 5' RACE reads. Of around 1.5 million distinct CDR3 sequences listed, 42% were seen once; the top ten hold 7% to 9.5%. Points on this clonotype: No antigen is known for it.

It was around 10 milliliters of peripheral blood that were drawn from each donor. Each sample provided at least 6 micrograms of extracted total RNA. This sequence originates from a woman aged 18-29 years in good health. Specimen: blood. The V and J genes are TRBV20-1 and TRBJ2-1; 8 bases are a match to TRBD2. CDR3 protein: CSARGRTHSGVGNEQFF. For the CDR3, the DNA is TGCAGTGCTAGAGGAAGAACCCATAGCGGGGTGGGAAATGAGCAGTTCTTC.